One and the same sample provided the 17 T cell receptor beta chains below, sequenced in a study of spatial heterogeneity in lung cancer. The time point is: sample taken at primary tumor resection. TCRdb re-called the 5' RACE reads through MiXCR, storing one row per CDR3 protein. This table holds 30,000 to 40,000 distinct CDR3 sequences, approximately 5.5% found once. This specimen consisted of PBMCs, obtained at surgery. These receptors all come from a female donor with early-stage non-small cell lung cancer.

The chain carries TRBV3-1 and TRBJ2-1; a weak D match, TRBD2 (5 bases). The CDR3 covers 15 residues. V was cut by 3 bases and J by 7 bases, with 16 bases left in between. Germline V CDR1 and CDR2: LGHDT, YNNKEL (reference sequence). The CDR3 sequence is CASSQWRTSGNEQFF. Here the CDR3 DNA reads TGTGCCAGCAGCCAGTGGAGGACCTCTGGGAATGAGCAGTTCTTC.

This clonotype was seen many times. The V gene is TRBV7-6, the J gene TRBJ2-1, with 7 bases that match TRBD2. CDR1 is SGHVS and CDR2 is FNYEAQ in the germline V gene. V dropped 2 bases and J dropped 5; count of bases not matched to a gene: 6. The length of the CDR3 is 15 residues. The CDR3, as DNA: TGTGCCAGCAGCTTATGGGAGGGGTCCAACAATGAGCAGTTCTTC. Translation: CASSLWEGSNNEQFF.

This clonotype was seen only a few times. The rearrangement uses TRBV4-3 and TRBJ2-7; 15 positions match TRBD2. Germline trimming cut 2 bases from V and 4 bases from J; bases unmatched to any gene: 3. CDR3 length: 16 residues. Per the germline V gene, CDR1 is LGHNA and CDR2 is YSLEER. As DNA, the CDR3 is TGCGCCAGCAGCCAATTCGGGACTAGCGGGGGGTACGAGCAGTACTTC. This sequence encodes CASSQFGTSGGYEQYF.

This clonotype showed up many times. The rearrangement links TRBV28 to TRBJ2-4; 9 bases agree with TRBD2. The CDR3 runs 15 residues. Germline V gives CDR1 MDHEN, CDR2 SYDVKM. With V trimmed by 7 bases and J by 4 bases, 8 bases remained unmatched. CDR3 DNA: TGTGCCAGCATGACAGCGGCGGGGGGGAAAAACATTCAGTACTTC. It codes for CASMTAAGGKNIQYF.

This clonotype was found many times. The chain couples TRBV29-1 to TRBJ2-7; 9 positions agree with TRBD1. The CDR3 extends over 13 amino acids. Germline lookup yields CDR1 SQVTM and CDR2 ANQGSEA. J gave up 6 bases and V 7 bases, and 10 bases lay outside the gene matches. The CDR3 DNA is TGCAGCGCCACGACAGGGGGAGAAGGCGAGCAGTACTTC. Residues: CSATTGGEGEQYF.

This clonotype was found many times. Here the CDR3 reads CASSYRPYEQYF. DNA of the CDR3: TGTGCCAGCAGCTACCGTCCCTACGAGCAGTACTTC. The chain joins TRBV14 to TRBJ2-7; D unclear. CDR3 length equals 12 residues. Germline CDR1 reads SGHDN; CDR2 reads FVKESK. The V gene lost 5 bases and the J gene lost 2 bases, with 7 bases spanning the gap.

This chain links TRBV12-3 or TRBV12-4 with TRBJ2-7, with 8 bases lining up with TRBD1. CDR3 length equals 18 residues. The V gene end was trimmed by 3 bases and the J gene end by 0 bases; junction bases not matched to a gene: 13. CDR3 nucleotides: TGTGCCAGCAGTTTTAGGGCCATCCCAGGGGGCTCCTCCTACGAGCAGTACTTC. Translated: CASSFRAIPGGSSYEQYF.

This clonotype has ten or more counts. J is TRBJ2-3 and V is TRBV20-1; 9 nucleotides align to TRBD2. This CDR3 region has 17 residues. The J segment lost 2 bases and the V segment lost 5 bases, leaving 14 bases of the junction unmatched. In germline, CDR1 is DFQATT, CDR2 SNEGSKA (reference sequence). The CDR3 protein is CSARGGASGADTDTQYF. For the CDR3, the DNA is TGCAGTGCTCGTGGGGGGGCTAGCGGGGCTGACACAGATACGCAGTATTTT.

This clonotype is medium-sized (0.01 to 0.1%) by share. The V gene is TRBV14, the J gene TRBJ1-5, with 7 bases identical to TRBD1. Unmatched junction bases numbered 4, after V lost 4 bases and J lost 7 bases. This CDR3 has 13 residues. Germline assignment: CDR1 SGHDN and CDR2 FVKESK. As DNA, the CDR3 is TGTGCCAGCAGCCGAGGACAGGCCCAGCCCCAGCATTTT. It translates to CASSRGQAQPQHF. The variable domain in full, completed from reference TRBV14 and TRBJ1-5, reads EAGVTQFPSHSVIEKGQTVTLRCDPISGHDNLYWYRRVMGKEIKFLLHFVKESKQDESGMPNNRFLAERTGGTYSTLKVQPAELEDSGVYFCASSRGQAQPQHFGDGTRLSIL.

This clonotype was picked up many times. The chain uses TRBV2 and TRBJ2-2; 11 bases fit TRBD2. Trimming cost V 5 bases and J 6 bases; bases outside gene matches: 5. This CDR3 is built from 15 residues. Per the germline V gene, CDR1 is SNHLY and CDR2 is FYNNEI. The CDR3 sequence: CASSPRTSGSGELFF. DNA for the CDR3: TGTGCCAGCAGTCCCAGGACTAGCGGGTCCGGGGAGCTGTTTTTT.

This clonotype has at least ten counts. This chain links TRBV6-6 with TRBJ2-3; no reliable D call. V lost 8 bases, J lost 1 base, and 10 bases lay in between. CDR3 length: 13 residues. CDR1 is MNHNY and CDR2 is SVGAGI in the germline V gene (reference sequence). DNA of the CDR3: TGTGCCAGCGTCGGGCTCGGCACAGATACGCAGTATTTT. As protein: CASVGLGTDTQYF.

This clonotype was counted many times. The genes are TRBV29-1 and TRBJ2-5; D gene uncertain. V was shortened by 4 bases and J by 5 bases, with 14 bases between the two germline ends. Germline lookup yields CDR1 SQVTM and CDR2 ANQGSEA. The CDR3 loop spans 13 amino acids. CDR3 protein: CSVGRPPEETQYF. The CDR3 nucleotides are TGCAGCGTTGGGAGACCCCCCGAGGAGACCCAGTACTTC. The full variable domain, its missing parts supplied by reference TRBV29-1 and TRBJ2-5, is SAVISQKPSRDICQRGTSLTIQCQVDSQVTMMFWYRQQPGQSLTLIATANQGSEATYESGFVIDKFPISRPNLTFSTLTVSNMSPEDSSIYLCSVGRPPEETQYFGPGTRLLVL.

CDR3 sequence: CASSSGEKYF. CDR3 nucleotides: TGTGCCAGCAGCTCAGGGGAGAAGTACTTC. The rearrangement uses TRBV3-1 and TRBJ2-7; D is possibly TRBD1 (6 bases). The V end lost 5 bases, the J end lost 11 bases, and 10 bases lay between the germline ends. The CDR3 consists of 10 residues. CDR1 is LGHDT and CDR2 is YNNKEL in the germline V gene (reference sequence).

V gene TRBV6-5 combines with J gene TRBJ1-2; the D gene is possibly TRBD1 (6 bases). Germline V gene data show CDR1 as MNHEY and CDR2 as SVGAGI. The CDR3 extends over 15 amino acids. V was shortened by 7 bases and J by 4 bases, with 19 bases between the two germline ends. CDR3 amino acids: CASTRDTQSPYGYTF. CDR3 coding DNA: TGTGCCAGCACTCGGGACACTCAATCTCCCTATGGCTACACCTTC.

The chain carries TRBV4-3 and TRBJ2-7; D assignment may be TRBD1 or TRBD2 (5 bases each). The germline CDR1 and CDR2 sequences are LGHNA and YSLEER. The CDR3 is 16 residues long. Trimming pared 0 bases from V and 5 bases from J, leaving 17 bases between. Here the CDR3 reads CASSQDPLGAANEQYF. The CDR3 DNA reads as TGCGCCAGCAGCCAAGATCCACTAGGGGCGGCGAACGAGCAGTACTTC.

This clonotype was picked up many times. V usage is TRBV7-2 and J usage is TRBJ2-3, with D maybe TRBD1 (7 bases). CDR1 and CDR2 from the germline V gene are SGHTA and FQGNSA. CDR3 size: 14 residues. The germline V and J ends were trimmed by 5 bases and 6 bases, with 15 bases remaining between them. CDR3 DNA sequence: TGTGCCAGCAGCCTCGGCAGGGGGGCCGATACGCAGTATTTT. Translated, it gives CASSLGRGADTQYF. The entire variable domain, with the rest obtained from reference TRBV7-2 and TRBJ2-3, is as follows: GAGVSQSPSNKVTEKGKDVELRCDPISGHTALYWYRQSLGQGLEFLIYFQGNSAPDKSGLPSDRFSAERTGGSVSTLTIQRTQQEDSAVYLCASSLGRGADTQYFGPGTRLTVL.

This clonotype was seen only a few times. The CDR3 loop reads CASSLKRGTGNQPQHF. The CDR3 nucleotides read TGTGCCAGCAGTTTAAAGAGGGGGACTGGCAATCAGCCCCAGCATTTT. V and J are TRBV27 and TRBJ1-5, with D maybe TRBD1 (6 bases). Deletions cut 2 bases from V and 2 bases from J, with 13 bases between. The CDR3 extends over 16 amino acids. Germline V gene lookup returns CDR1 MNHEY and CDR2 SMNVEV (reference sequence).